This T cell receptor (beta chain) appears in the sequencing data of a study of response to subunit inactivated influenza vaccine. Study findings and constraints: Authors suggested that a seasonal influenza vaccination recruits few new T cells each time.

Per the germline V gene, CDR1 is ENHRY and CDR2 is SYGVKD. With 6 bases clipped from V and 2 bases from J, the junction kept 10 bases outside the gene matches. This CDR3 comprises 15 residues. As for this clonotype: No antigen is known for it.

TCRdb reprocessed the RT-PCR reads via MiXCR and lists one record per CDR3 protein. The table records roughly 780,000 distinct CDR3 sequences, around 18% of them present only once. The chain recombines TRBV10-3 with TRBJ2-7, with 7 bases aligning to TRBD1. The sample was PBMCs from blood, taken 4 to 6 days after vaccination. The clonotype was recovered from a man between 45 and 60 years old who received an inactivated influenza vaccine. CDR3 amino acids: CAIRNRGSGAYEQYF. CDR3 DNA sequence: TGTGCCATCAGGAACAGGGGAAGTGGGGCCTACGAGCAGTACTTC.